At least ten counts were recorded for the clone carrying this TCR beta chain. The sample is drawn from a study of T cells in Graves' hyperthyroidism and ophthalmopathy. TCR beta CDR3 regions were amplified from RNA. The TCR CDR3 was amplified in a first-round RT-PCR using the HTBI primer set. From the multiplex PCR reads, TCRdb called clonotypes with MiXCR, one entry per CDR3 protein. The sample has a few hundred thousand distinct CDR3 sequences, 13% to 15% seen once. The sequence derives from a woman aged 55-69 years with Graves' ophthalmopathy. Sequences were obtained from blood.

CDR3 coding DNA: TGCAGTGCTACCGGGACTAGCGGGTCAGCCGAGCAGTACTTC. Translated: CSATGTSGSAEQYF. This chain uses TRBV20-1 with TRBJ2-7; 12 positions agree with TRBD2. The V segment lost 4 bases and the J segment 6 bases; nucleotides outside the gene matches: 7. Germline V gene lookup returns CDR1 DFQATT and CDR2 SNEGSKA (reference sequence). CDR3 size: 14 residues.